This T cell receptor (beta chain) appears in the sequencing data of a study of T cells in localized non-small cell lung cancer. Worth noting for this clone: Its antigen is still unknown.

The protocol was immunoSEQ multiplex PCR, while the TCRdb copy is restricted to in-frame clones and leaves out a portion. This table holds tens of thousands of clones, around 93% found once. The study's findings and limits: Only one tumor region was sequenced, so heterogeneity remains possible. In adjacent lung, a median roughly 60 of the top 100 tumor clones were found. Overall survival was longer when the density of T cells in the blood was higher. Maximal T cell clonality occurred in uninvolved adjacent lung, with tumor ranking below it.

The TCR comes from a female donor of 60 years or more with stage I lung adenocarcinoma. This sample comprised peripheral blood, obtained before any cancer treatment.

In nucleotides, the CDR3 is TGCGCCAGCAGCCCGGGGCAGGGTATCGTCTACGAGCAGTACTTC. Its protein is CASSPGQGIVYEQYF. The chain employs TRBV5-1 and TRBJ2-7; D tentatively fits TRBD1 or TRBD2 (5 bases each). Germline CDR1 is SGHRS and CDR2 is YFSETQ. The CDR3 is 15 amino acids. V dropped 4 bases and J dropped 3 bases, with 17 bases sitting between them.